This record concerns one T cell receptor beta chain sequence. The antigen is undetermined. The sample originates from a study of radiotherapy plus CTLA-4 blockade in lung cancer. Study context: Objective responses were recorded in about 18% of patients, with disease control recorded in 30% to 35%.

The CDR3 runs to 11 residues. Germline V CDR1 and CDR2: MNHEY, SVGAGI. The study, taken as a whole, reports: Reports state that early shifts in blood T cell clones, with interferon-beta, best predicted response. After radiotherapy and ipilimumab, tumor-derived clones expanded in peripheral blood.

Using immunoSEQ multiplex PCR, the repertoire was profiled, and TCRdb retains in-frame clones only, with some absent. This table has tens of thousands of clones, roughly 85% appearing once. Sequencing used peripheral blood, obtained from a patient treated with radiotherapy plus ipilimumab. The rearrangement links TRBV6-5 to TRBJ1-1, with 7 positions matching TRBD1. The sequence derives from a human donor with non-small cell lung cancer who had a complete response to radiotherapy plus ipilimumab. This CDR3 is CASQGGTEAFF. CDR3 bases: TGTGCGAGCCAGGGGGGGACTGAAGCTTTCTTT.